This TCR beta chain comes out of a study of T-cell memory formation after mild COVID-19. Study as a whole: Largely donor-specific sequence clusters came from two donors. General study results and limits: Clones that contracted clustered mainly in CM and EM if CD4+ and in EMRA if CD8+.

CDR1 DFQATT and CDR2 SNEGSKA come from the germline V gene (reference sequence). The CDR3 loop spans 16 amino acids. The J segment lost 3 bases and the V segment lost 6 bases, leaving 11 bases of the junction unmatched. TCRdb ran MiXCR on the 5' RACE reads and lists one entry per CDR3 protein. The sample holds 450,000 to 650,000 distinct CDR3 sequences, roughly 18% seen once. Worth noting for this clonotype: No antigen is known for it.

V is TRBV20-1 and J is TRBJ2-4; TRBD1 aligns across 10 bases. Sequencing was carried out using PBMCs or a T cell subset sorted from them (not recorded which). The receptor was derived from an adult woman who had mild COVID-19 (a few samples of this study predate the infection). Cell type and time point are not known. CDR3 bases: TGCAGTGCGCATCTTGACAGGGGGCTTAGCAAAAACATTCAGTACTTC. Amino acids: CSAHLDRGLSKNIQYF.